These 21 T cell receptor beta chains came from one sample sequenced in a study of shared clonotypes between healthy human individuals. The repertoire was sequenced with immunoSEQ multiplex PCR; TCRdb's copy has only in-frame clones and lacks some. The sample includes fewer than 1.8 million clones, around 98.5% of them seen just once. The sample was naive CD4+ T cells sorted from blood. Sample subset: CD45RA+ positively selected. The source is a man younger than 40 in good health.

The chain links TRBV10-3 to TRBJ1-5; 9 positions match TRBD1. CDR1 ENHRY and CDR2 SYGVKD come from the germline V gene. J was trimmed by 6 bases and V by 4 bases; bases with no gene match: 7. The CDR3 runs to 15 residues. For the CDR3, the DNA is TGTGCCATCAGTGGGGACAGGGAGCGAAGTCAGCCCCAGCATTTT. This gives the protein CAISGDRERSQPQHF.

This chain connects TRBV9 to TRBJ1-5; 7 nucleotides align to TRBD1. V lost 0 bases to trimming and J lost 3 bases; unmatched junction nucleotides: 9. Looked up from germline, CDR1 is SGDLS and CDR2 is YYNGEE. The CDR3 loop spans 17 amino acids. The CDR3, as DNA: TGTGCCAGCAGCGTAGTCCCCCGGACAGGCCCCAATCAGCCCCAGCATTTT. The encoded protein is CASSVVPRTGPNQPQHF.

The chain is built from TRBV13 and TRBJ1-4, with TRBD1 identical over 11 bases. CDR1 and CDR2 from the germline V gene are PRHDT and FYEKMQ (reference sequence). This CDR3 is 17 amino acids long. J lost 8 bases, V lost 0 bases, and 8 bases had no gene match. The CDR3 bases are TGTGCCAGCAGCTTAGGGGACAGGGGGCGAAGAGAAGAAAAACTGTTTTTT. As protein: CASSLGDRGRREEKLFF.

The chain employs TRBV27 and TRBJ2-1; D may correspond to TRBD1 or TRBD2 (6 bases each). The germline CDR1 and CDR2 sequences are MNHEY and SMNVEV (reference sequence). The CDR3 runs to 11 residues. V dropped 3 bases and J dropped 12 bases, with 9 bases sitting between them. CDR3 loop: CASSFGGGQFF. For the CDR3, the DNA is TGTGCCAGCAGTTTTGGAGGGGGGCAGTTCTTC.

J is TRBJ2-5 and V is TRBV18, with TRBD1 identical over 9 bases. Germline CDR1 KGHSH, CDR2 LQKENI. Trimming at V came to 6 bases and at J to 5 bases, leaving 10 bases not matched to a gene. CDR3 length: 15 amino acids. The CDR3 sequence: CASSAGTGLVETQYF. CDR3 nucleotides: TGTGCCAGCTCGGCCGGGACAGGGTTAGTCGAGACCCAGTACTTC.

This clone appeared a single time. V is TRBV5-1 and J is TRBJ1-1; a possible D gene is TRBD1 (6 bases). Germline V gene data show CDR1 as SGHRS and CDR2 as YFSETQ. This CDR3 region has 15 residues. The ends were cut back, 4 bases at V and 4 bases at J, with 17 bases in the middle. CDR3 protein: CASSGLTGPSTEAFF. The CDR3 nucleotides read TGCGCCAGCAGCGGTTTGACAGGACCCAGCACTGAAGCTTTCTTT.

Remarks on this clone: Other DNA sequences in this sample translate to the same CDR3. This chain links TRBV9 with TRBJ2-1; D may be TRBD2 (5 bases). Germline CDR1 SGDLS, CDR2 YYNGEE. Deletions cut 5 bases from V and 0 bases from J, with 12 bases between. This CDR3 has 15 amino acids. The CDR3 bases are TGTGCCAGCAGTCCCGAGGGAGACTCCTACAATGAGCAGTTCTTC. Translation: CASSPEGDSYNEQFF.

Regarding this clone: This sample also contains other DNA sequences that code for the same CDR3. Here the CDR3 reads CASSPGRDTQYF. Written as DNA, the CDR3 is TGTGCCAGCAGCCCGGGACGGGATACGCAGTATTTT. This sequence joins TRBV11-3 and TRBJ2-3; D assignment may be TRBD1 or TRBD2 (5 bases each). The ends were cut back, 5 bases at V and 6 bases at J, with 9 bases in the middle. The length of the CDR3 is 12 residues. Germline loops: CDR1 SGHNT, CDR2 YENEEA.

The chain couples TRBV7-2 to TRBJ2-3; no definite D call. From germline, CDR1 is SGHTA and CDR2 FQGNSA. V lost 0 bases to trimming and J lost 5 bases, with 6 bases between them. The CDR3 covers 13 residues. The CDR3 loop is CASSLAHRDTQYF. The DNA for the CDR3 is TGTGCCAGCAGCTTAGCGCATAGAGATACGCAGTATTTT. The whole variable domain, remainder taken from reference TRBV7-2 and TRBJ2-3, is GAGVSQSPSNKVTEKGKDVELRCDPISGHTALYWYRQSLGQGLEFLIYFQGNSAPDKSGLPSDRFSAERTGGSVSTLTIQRTQQEDSAVYLCASSLAHRDTQYFGPGTRLTVL.

The chain employs TRBV5-1 and TRBJ2-7; D is perhaps TRBD2 (6 bases). From germline, CDR1 is SGHRS and CDR2 YFSETQ. This CDR3 has 14 amino acids. V was clipped by 5 bases and J by 2 bases, with 14 bases between them. Here the CDR3 DNA reads TGCGCCAGCAGGCTCGAGGCGGGGACCTACGAGCAGTACTTC. Protein: CASRLEAGTYEQYF.

The gene calls are TRBV5-4 and TRBJ2-1; 8 bases are shared with TRBD2. Per germline, CDR1 SGHNT and CDR2 YYREEE (reference sequence). V shed 5 bases and J 0 bases; nucleotides not matched to a gene: 7. The CDR3 consists of 16 residues. CDR3 region: CASSRLAGDSYNEQFF. In DNA, the CDR3 is TGTGCCAGCAGTCGTCTAGCGGGCGACTCCTACAATGAGCAGTTCTTC.

The chain combines TRBV5-1 with TRBJ2-3, with TRBD2 identical over 7 bases. The length of the CDR3 is 15 residues. J lost 0 bases, V lost 0 bases, and 1 base had no gene match. CDR1 is SGHRS and CDR2 is YFSETQ in the germline V gene. The CDR3, as DNA: TGCGCCAGCAGCTTGGATAGCGGGAGCACAGATACGCAGTATTTT. Protein product: CASSLDSGSTDTQYF.

About this clone itself: Other DNA sequences within the sample encode an identical CDR3. This rearrangement joins TRBV9 to TRBJ2-3; D is undetermined. The germline V and J ends were trimmed by 0 bases and 4 bases, with 6 bases remaining between them. Germline loops: CDR1 SGDLS, CDR2 YYNGEE. The CDR3 runs 13 residues. The CDR3 nucleotides read TGTGCCAGCAGCGTAGAAGGTCCAGATACGCAGTATTTT. Translating it yields CASSVEGPDTQYF. The whole variable domain, remainder taken from reference TRBV9 and TRBJ2-3, is DSGVTQTPKHLITATGQRVTLRCSPRSGDLSVYWYQQSLDQGLQFLIQYYNGEERAKGNILERFSAQQFPDLHSELNLSSLELGDSALYFCASSVEGPDTQYFGPGTRLTVL.

The count of this clone is one. V is TRBV9 and J is TRBJ1-2; 9 nucleotides line up with TRBD1. Trimming removed 1 base from V and 4 bases from J; junction bases left unmatched: 5. The CDR3 runs to 15 residues. Germline V gives CDR1 SGDLS, CDR2 YYNGEE. Written as DNA, the CDR3 is TGTGCCAGCAGCGTACGACAGGGGGGTAGCTATGGCTACACCTTC. It specifies CASSVRQGGSYGYTF.

Notes on this clone: Other DNA sequences within the sample encode an identical CDR3. The V gene is TRBV9, the J gene TRBJ2-5; TRBD2 agrees at 8 bases. J gave up 4 bases and V 2 bases, and 7 bases lay outside the gene matches. The CDR3 runs 15 residues. CDR1 is SGDLS, CDR2 YYNGEE, per germline. CDR3 amino acids: CASSVSGGRLETQYF. The DNA of the CDR3 is TGTGCCAGCAGCGTCTCGGGAGGGAGATTAGAGACCCAGTACTTC.

In this sample, this clone turned up once. The chain is built from TRBV27 and TRBJ2-2; 7 nucleotides line up with TRBD1. In germline, CDR1 is MNHEY, CDR2 SMNVEV (reference sequence). J gave up 5 bases and V 2 bases, and 17 bases lay outside the gene matches. CDR3 size: 19 residues. Here the CDR3 DNA reads TGTGCCAGCAGTTTAGGGTACAGGGGCCCTTACGGTTGGACCGGGGAGCTGTTTTTT. As protein: CASSLGYRGPYGWTGELFF.

To note about this clone: In the same sample, other DNA sequences code for this CDR3. CDR3 protein: CASSPTGISYEQYF. The CDR3 DNA reads as TGTGCCAGCTCACCAACGGGGATCTCCTACGAGCAGTACTTC. This sequence joins TRBV18 and TRBJ2-7; D might be TRBD2 (5 bases). V lost 2 bases and J lost 0, with 8 bases in between. Germline V CDR1 and CDR2: KGHSH, LQKENI. The CDR3 spans 14 residues.

This clone was recorded only once. The chain is built from TRBV11-2 and TRBJ2-1; weak D call: TRBD2 (5 bases). Germline CDR1 SGHAT, CDR2 FQNNGV. Deletions cut 1 base from V and 7 bases from J, with 14 bases between. There are 15 residues in the CDR3. The CDR3: CASSLGAGRLNEQFF. CDR3 DNA sequence: TGTGCCAGCAGCTTAGGGGCGGGCAGGCTGAATGAGCAGTTCTTC.

The chain joins TRBV4-2 to TRBJ1-2; 9 nucleotides line up with TRBD1. Germline V gene lookup returns CDR1 LGHNA and CDR2 YNFKEQ. The trim removed 0 bases at V and 8 bases at J, leaving 16 bases unmatched. The CDR3 totals 18 residues. The CDR3 nucleotides read TGTGCCAGCAGCCAAGACCGGGGACAGGGATTAATCTGGCGCGGCTACACCTTC. This codes for CASSQDRGQGLIWRGYTF.

The V and J genes are TRBV5-4 and TRBJ2-5; 8 bases are shared with TRBD2. Germline assignment: CDR1 SGHNT and CDR2 YYREEE (reference sequence). The junction had 5 bases not matched to a gene; V was cut back by 0 bases and J by 4 bases. The CDR3 has 15 amino acids. The CDR3 region has the DNA TGTGCCAGCAGCTTGGAGCGGGAGAGGAGAGAGACCCAGTACTTC. This codes for CASSLERERRETQYF. Filled out from reference TRBV5-4 and TRBJ2-5, the complete variable domain reads ETGVTQSPTHLIKTRGQQVTLRCSSQSGHNTVSWYQQALGQGPQFIFQYYREEENGRGNFPPRFSGLQFPNYSSELNVNALELDDSALYLCASSLERERRETQYFGPGTRLLVL.

This sequence joins TRBV6-1 and TRBJ1-2; D remains unclear. Trimming took off 8 bases at V and 3 bases at J, with 13 bases between the two ends. The germline gives CDR1 MNHNS, CDR2 SASEGT. The CDR3 consists of 13 residues. The CDR3 region is CASGVSLDYGYTF. CDR3 DNA sequence: TGTGCCAGCGGGGTTAGCCTAGACTATGGCTACACCTTC.